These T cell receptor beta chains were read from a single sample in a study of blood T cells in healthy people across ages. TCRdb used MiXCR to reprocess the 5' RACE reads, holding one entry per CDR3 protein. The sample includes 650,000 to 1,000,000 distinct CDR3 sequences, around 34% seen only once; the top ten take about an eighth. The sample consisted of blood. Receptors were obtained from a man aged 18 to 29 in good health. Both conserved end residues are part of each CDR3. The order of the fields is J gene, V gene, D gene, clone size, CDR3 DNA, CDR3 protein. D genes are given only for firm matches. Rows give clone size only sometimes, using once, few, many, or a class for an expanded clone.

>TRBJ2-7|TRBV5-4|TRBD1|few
TGTGCCAGCAGCTTACCGGGACAGGGGGGCGGCGAGCAGTACTTC
CASSLPGQGGGEQYF
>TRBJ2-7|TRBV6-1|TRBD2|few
TGTGCCAGCAAGCCGGGACTAGCGCCTTACGAGCAGTACTTC
CASKPGLAPYEQYF
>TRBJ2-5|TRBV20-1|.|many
TGCAGTGCTAGGGAGAGGGAGACCCAGTACTTC
CSARERETQYF
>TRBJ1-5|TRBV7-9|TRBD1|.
TGTGCCAGCAGCTTAGCCGGACCCAGGGGGATGCAGCCCCAGCATTTT
CASSLAGPRGMQPQHF
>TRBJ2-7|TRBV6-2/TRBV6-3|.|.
TGTGCCAGCAGTCCCCCACAGGGCCCCTACGAGCAGTACTTC
CASSPPQGPYEQYF
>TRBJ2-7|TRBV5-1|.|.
TGCGCCAGCAGCTTGGATAGGGATGCCTACGAGCAGTACTTC
CASSLDRDAYEQYF
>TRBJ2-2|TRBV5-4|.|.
TGTGCCAGCAGCTTGGCCCCCGGGCTGAACACCGGGGAGCTGTTTTTT
CASSLAPGLNTGELFF
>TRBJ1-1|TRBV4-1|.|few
TGCGCCAGCAGCCAGACGGACAGCCCGATAGGAGAAGCTTTCTTT
CASSQTDSPIGEAFF
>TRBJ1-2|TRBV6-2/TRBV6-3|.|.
TGTGCCAGCAGCCTAGGACCTAGGGGACGGAACTATGGCTACACCTTC
CASSLGPRGRNYGYTF
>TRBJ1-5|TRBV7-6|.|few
TGTGCCAGCAGCTTAGAGGCGACAGGCAATCAGCCCCAGCATTTT
CASSLEATGNQPQHF
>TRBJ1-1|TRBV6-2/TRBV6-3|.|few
TGTGCCAGCAGTCCCCGAGACACTGAAGCTTTCTTT
CASSPRDTEAFF
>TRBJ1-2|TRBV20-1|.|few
TGCAGTGCTAGAGTCCCGGAGGGGGTATACCGGGGCTACACCTTC
CSARVPEGVYRGYTF
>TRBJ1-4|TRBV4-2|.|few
TGTGCCAGCAGCCAAGTCGGGAATAATGAAAAACTGTTTTTT
CASSQVGNNEKLFF
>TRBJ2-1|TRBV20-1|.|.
TGCAGTGCTAGGGGGCCTAAGGGGAGTGTGGCCTACAATGAGCAGTTCTTC
CSARGPKGSVAYNEQFF
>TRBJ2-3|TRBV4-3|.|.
TGCGCCAGCAGCCAAGATGTACCCGCGGGGAGTTTTGCAGATACGCAGTATTTT
CASSQDVPAGSFADTQYF
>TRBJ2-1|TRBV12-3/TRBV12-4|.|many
TGTGCCAGCAGTTTTCCCTCGGACGTGCGAGAGCAGTTCTTC
CASSFPSDVREQFF
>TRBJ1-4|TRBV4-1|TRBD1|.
TGCGCCAGCAGCCCCGGGACAGGGGCCGGAGAAGAAAAACTGTTTTTT
CASSPGTGAGEEKLFF
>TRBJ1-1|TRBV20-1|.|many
TGCAGTGCTAGAGATCGGCAGGGGTCGGGCACTGAAGCTTTCTTT
CSARDRQGSGTEAFF
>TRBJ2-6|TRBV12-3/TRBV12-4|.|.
TGTGCCAGCAACTCCGGGGCCAACGTCCTGACTTTC
CASNSGANVLTF
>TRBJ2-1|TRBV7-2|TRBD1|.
TGTGCCAGCAGCTCCCCCCGGACAGGGGGCCCTTCCAGCTCCTACAATGAGCAGTTCTTC
CASSSPRTGGPSSSYNEQFF
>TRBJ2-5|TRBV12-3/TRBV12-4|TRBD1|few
TGTGCCAGCAGTGCACTACAGGGGGCTGAGGTGACCCAGTACTTC
CASSALQGAEVTQYF
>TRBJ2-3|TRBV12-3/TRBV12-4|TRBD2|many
TGTGCCGGGGGGGTCGGGACTACGCGCACAGATACGCAGTATTTT
CAGGVGTTRTDTQYF
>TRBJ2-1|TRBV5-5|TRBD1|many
TGTGCCAGCAGCTTGGAGGGGGCTTCTGAGCAGTTCTTC
CASSLEGASEQFF
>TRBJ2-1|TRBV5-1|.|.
TGCGCCAGCAGCGAGGAAGCCTACAATGAGCAGTTCTTC
CASSEEAYNEQFF
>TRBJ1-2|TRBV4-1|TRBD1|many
TGCGCCAGCAGCCGGGACAGTGATAACTATGGCTACACCTTC
CASSRDSDNYGYTF
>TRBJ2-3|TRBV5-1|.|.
TGCGCCAGCAGCACCCGACAACTCACAGATACGCAGTATTTT
CASSTRQLTDTQYF
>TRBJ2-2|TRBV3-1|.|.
TGTGCCAGCAGCCAGAACAGGGTTACCGGGGAGCTGTTTTTT
CASSQNRVTGELFF
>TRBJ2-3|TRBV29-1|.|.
TGCAGCGTTTCTAAAGCAGGGCGTGGGACAGATACGCAGTATTTT
CSVSKAGRGTDTQYF
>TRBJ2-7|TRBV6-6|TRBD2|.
TGTGCCAGCACTCCCGGGGACCTGACTAGCGGGAGCTACGAGCAGTACTTC
CASTPGDLTSGSYEQYF